These T cell receptor beta chains were read from a single sample in a study of shared clonotypes between healthy human individuals. Profiling relied on immunoSEQ multiplex PCR, and the TCRdb table lists in-frame clones only, not all of them. This table has 600,000 to 750,000 clones, roughly two thirds appearing once. Sequences were obtained from memory CD4+ T cells sorted from blood. All receptors come from a young woman in good health. The CDR3 runs from the conserved cysteine through the conserved F or W. Each record gives: D gene, J gene, V gene, clone size, CDR3 protein, CDR3 DNA. The D gene is left open where the match is weak. Only some rows state a clone size, as once, few, many or a class for expanded clones.

d_call: TRBD1
j_call: TRBJ2-5
v_call: TRBV27
clone_size: few
cdr3_aa: CASSLWGQKETQYF
cdr3_nt: TGTGCCAGCAGTTTGTGGGGACAGAAAGAGACCCAGTACTTC

d_call: NA
j_call: TRBJ2-1
v_call: TRBV19
clone_size: NA
cdr3_aa: CASSMRLYNEQFF
cdr3_nt: TGTGCCAGTAGTATGCGTCTTTACAATGAGCAGTTCTTC

d_call: NA
j_call: TRBJ2-7
v_call: TRBV7-9
clone_size: many
cdr3_aa: CASSLGTGTSEQYF
cdr3_nt: TGTGCCAGCAGCTTGGGCACCGGGACGTCCGAGCAGTACTTC

d_call: TRBD2
j_call: TRBJ2-2
v_call: TRBV5-1
clone_size: NA
cdr3_aa: CASSPGLAGGPTGELFF
cdr3_nt: TGCGCCAGCAGCCCGGGACTAGCGGGAGGGCCCACCGGGGAGCTGTTTTTT

d_call: NA
j_call: TRBJ1-2
v_call: TRBV11-2
clone_size: NA
cdr3_aa: CASSQDERSGNGYGYTF
cdr3_nt: TGCGCCAGCAGCCAAGATGAGAGATCGGGGAATGGCTATGGCTACACCTTC

d_call: TRBD2
j_call: TRBJ2-2
v_call: TRBV19
clone_size: few
cdr3_aa: CASINSGKTGELFF
cdr3_nt: TGTGCCAGTATAAATAGCGGGAAGACCGGGGAGCTGTTTTTT

d_call: NA
j_call: TRBJ1-1
v_call: TRBV14
clone_size: once
cdr3_aa: CASSRERNTEAFF
cdr3_nt: TGTGCCAGCAGCCGGGAGCGGAACACTGAAGCTTTCTTT

d_call: NA
j_call: TRBJ2-7
v_call: TRBV4-2
clone_size: NA
cdr3_aa: CASSERGNNYEQYF
cdr3_nt: TGTGCCAGCAGCGAACGCGGGAATAACTACGAGCAGTACTTC

d_call: TRBD2
j_call: TRBJ2-3
v_call: TRBV7-8
clone_size: NA
cdr3_aa: CASTPPRGTSGNTQYF
cdr3_nt: TGTGCCAGCACCCCCCCGCGGGGGACTAGCGGGAATACGCAGTATTTT

d_call: NA
j_call: TRBJ2-7
v_call: TRBV6-1
clone_size: NA
cdr3_aa: CASSVMDRSYEQYF
cdr3_nt: TGTGCCAGCAGCGTCATGGACAGATCCTACGAGCAGTACTTC

d_call: TRBD1
j_call: TRBJ2-3
v_call: TRBV6-5
clone_size: NA
cdr3_aa: CASQGAFQGDTQYF
cdr3_nt: TGTGCCAGCCAGGGGGCCTTCCAGGGAGATACGCAGTATTTT

d_call: TRBD2
j_call: TRBJ2-7
v_call: TRBV4-1
clone_size: few
cdr3_aa: CASSQSLADYEQYF
cdr3_nt: TGCGCCAGCAGCCAATCACTAGCGGACTACGAGCAGTACTTC